These 21 T cell receptor beta chains originate from one sample sequenced in a study of vaccination and CD4 T cells after COVID-19. The Oncomine TCR Beta short-read assay was applied to DNA of cultured CD4+ T cells. Each CDR3 protein is one row after TCRdb ran MiXCR on the PCR reads. This table has about 18,000 distinct CDR3 sequences, 70% to 80% appearing once. Treatment reported: approximately nine-day PBMC culture with coronavirus spike peptide pools or control peptides (ViraFEST assay). Their target antigens are unknown. Sequencing was done on a sample of CD4+ T cells from blood, cultured in vitro. All receptors derive from a human donor who had recovered from COVID-19.

The V and J genes are TRBV7-6 and TRBJ1-2; 9 bases are shared with TRBD1. The CDR3 contains 14 residues. Germline CDR1 SGHVS, CDR2 FNYEAQ. Trimming removed 4 bases from V and 8 bases from J; junction bases left unmatched: 8. The CDR3 sequence is CASSSNRGLEGYTF. Written as DNA, the CDR3 is TGTGCCAGCAGCTCCAACAGGGGGCTGGAGGGCTACACCTTC.

This clonotype was observed a handful of times. The rearrangement links TRBV28 to TRBJ1-2; tentative D call: TRBD1 (5 bases). The length of the CDR3 is 12 residues. V lost 6 bases to trimming and J lost 7 bases, with 12 bases between them. Per the germline V gene, CDR1 is MDHEN and CDR2 is SYDVKM. DNA for the CDR3: TGTGCCAGCAGCCTGGGGGTAGGTGGCTACACCTTC. Amino acids: CASSLGVGGYTF.

The CDR3 loop reads CASIGLGVVEAFF. CDR3 bases: TGTGCCAGTATCGGGCTGGGGGTAGTTGAAGCTTTCTTT. The chain combines TRBV19 with TRBJ1-1, with a tentative D call TRBD1 (5 bases). The germline V gene encodes CDR1 LNHDA and CDR2 SQIVND (reference sequence). Trimming took 7 bases from V and 7 from J, leaving 16 bases between them. The CDR3 totals 13 residues.

This chain connects TRBV20-1 to TRBJ2-7; tentative D call: TRBD1 (5 bases). CDR3 length equals 16 residues. In germline, CDR1 is DFQATT, CDR2 SNEGSKA (reference sequence). V gave up 3 bases and J gave up 3 bases, with 21 bases separating them. The CDR3 sequence is CSARDTFRQTHYEQYF. For the CDR3, the DNA is TGCAGTGCTAGGGACACATTCAGGCAGACACACTACGAGCAGTACTTC.

A few counts support this clonotype. This chain links TRBV20-1 with TRBJ2-2; 7 bases line up with TRBD2. In germline, CDR1 is DFQATT, CDR2 SNEGSKA (reference sequence). With V trimmed by 5 bases and J by 9 bases, 9 bases remained unmatched. The CDR3 consists of 13 residues. The CDR3 loop reads CSAPGTNSRELFF. The CDR3 nucleotides are TGCAGTGCTCCCGGGACTAATAGTAGGGAGCTGTTTTTT.

This clonotype was recorded a few times. The chain uses TRBV2 and TRBJ2-7; D is undetermined. In germline, CDR1 is SNHLY, CDR2 FYNNEI. V gave up 5 bases and J gave up 6 bases, with 17 bases separating them. The CDR3 covers 14 residues. For the CDR3, the DNA is TGTGCCAGCAGTCCATATCACGGGTCCCCCGAGCAGTACTTC. It yields the protein CASSPYHGSPEQYF.

This chain links TRBV27 with TRBJ1-1; 8 nucleotides line up with TRBD1. Germline CDR1 is MNHEY and CDR2 is SMNVEV (reference sequence). The V segment lost 4 bases and the J segment 11 bases; nucleotides outside the gene matches: 15. This CDR3 contains 15 residues. The CDR3 nucleotides are TGTGCCAGCAGTTCAGACAGGGGCCCAAGTAAGGACGCTTTCTTT. Amino acid sequence: CASSSDRGPSKDAFF.

The J gene is TRBJ1-5, the V gene TRBV6-5; D gene uncertain. The CDR3 contains 14 residues. V lost 6 bases, J lost 3 bases, and 12 bases lay in between. In germline, CDR1 is MNHEY, CDR2 SVGAGI. CDR3 bases: TGTGCCAGCAGATACGAATTCCCCAATCAGCCCCAGCATTTT. Translated, it gives CASRYEFPNQPQHF.

The rearrangement links TRBV6-2 or TRBV6-3 to TRBJ2-4; a weak D match, TRBD1 (6 bases). The V gene's germline CDR1 is MNHEY and CDR2 SVGEGT. The V end was cut by 2 bases, the J end by 8 bases, with 19 bases between. The CDR3 sequence is 16 residues long. CDR3 residues: CASSYRGRGRKDIQYF. The CDR3 bases are TGTGCCAGCAGTTACAGGGGCAGGGGTCGTAAGGACATTCAGTACTTC.

This rearrangement joins TRBV7-9 to TRBJ1-1; D remains unclear. The CDR3 has 14 amino acids. The germline V and J ends were trimmed by 1 base and 5 bases, with 11 bases remaining between them. Germline lookup yields CDR1 SEHNR and CDR2 FQNEAQ (reference sequence). CDR3 sequence (DNA): TGTGCCAGCAGCTTAGAGGCACCGGGGACTGAAGCTTTCTTT. Translation gives CASSLEAPGTEAFF.

The chain joins TRBV7-8 to TRBJ1-5; the D gene is possibly TRBD1 (5 bases). Looked up from germline, CDR1 is SGHVS and CDR2 is FQNEAQ. The CDR3 extends over 15 amino acids. V lost 5 bases and J 4 bases, leaving 15 bases between the germline ends. In DNA form, the CDR3 reads TGTGCCAGCAGCCCCTGGACAAACGCTAATCAGCCCCAGCATTTT. It codes for CASSPWTNANQPQHF.

The CDR3 DNA sequence: TGTGCCAGCAGCACGTTAGGGACAGGGCGAAGAAACACCATATATTTT. Translating it yields CASSTLGTGRRNTIYF. V usage is TRBV7-2 and J usage is TRBJ1-3; 9 nucleotides align to TRBD1. The J segment lost 5 bases and the V segment lost 5 bases, leaving 10 bases of the junction unmatched. Germline V gene data show CDR1 as SGHTA and CDR2 as FQGNSA. This CDR3 has 16 amino acids.

The V call is TRBV6-1, the J call TRBJ1-3; 9 bases fit TRBD1. V gave up 8 bases and J gave up 2 bases; unmatched junction bases: 10. The CDR3 has 16 amino acids. Germline CDR1 MNHNS, CDR2 SASEGT. The CDR3 loop reads CASHPGQGLTGNTIYF. As DNA, the CDR3 is TGTGCCAGCCATCCGGGACAGGGATTAACTGGAAACACCATATATTTT.

This rearrangement joins TRBV20-1 to TRBJ2-7; 9 bases fit TRBD2. The germline CDR1 and CDR2 sequences are DFQATT and SNEGSKA (reference sequence). The trim removed 4 bases at V and 4 bases at J, leaving 14 bases unmatched. The CDR3 is made up of 16 amino acids. The CDR3 sequence is CSAKRGAWAGGYEQYF. CDR3 DNA sequence: TGCAGTGCTAAGCGGGGGGCTTGGGCGGGAGGGTACGAGCAGTACTTC.

The chain uses TRBV6-5 and TRBJ1-6; perhaps TRBD1 as D (5 bases). The CDR3 contains 14 residues. Germline CDR1 and CDR2: MNHEY and SVGAGI. V was clipped by 4 bases and J by 7 bases, with 11 bases between them. CDR3 residues: CASSWTRGNSPLHF. The DNA for the CDR3 is TGTGCCAGCAGTTGGACTCGGGGGAATTCACCCCTCCACTTT.

This clonotype was detected only once. V usage is TRBV7-2 and J usage is TRBJ2-7; TRBD2 matches 12 bases. Germline V gene sequence: CDR1 SGHTA, CDR2 FQGNSA. After removal of 4 bases from V and 4 bases from J, the junction contained 5 bases not matched to a gene. The CDR3 runs 15 residues. CDR3 region: CASSSLAGGPYEQYF. CDR3 nucleotides: TGTGCCAGCAGCTCTCTAGCGGGAGGGCCTTACGAGCAGTACTTC.

CDR3 DNA: TGCGCCAGCAGCTTGACGACAGGGTCTAACTATGGCTACACCTTC. This encodes CASSLTTGSNYGYTF. The chain employs TRBV5-1 and TRBJ1-2; 7 bases are a match to TRBD1. The germline V gene has CDR1 SGHRS and CDR2 YFSETQ. Trimming took 1 base from V and 0 from J; bases not matched to a gene: 3. The CDR3 extends over 15 amino acids.

The V gene is TRBV19, the J gene TRBJ2-3; 7 nucleotides match TRBD2. CDR1 and CDR2 (germline): LNHDA, SQIVND (reference sequence). Trimming removed 4 bases from V and 6 bases from J; junction bases left unmatched: 16. The CDR3 has 17 residues. CDR3 bases: TGTGCCAGTAGTAGGGGGGGACGGACATTTCTCCTCGATACGCAGTATTTT. It codes for CASSRGGRTFLLDTQYF.

The J gene is TRBJ2-7, the V gene TRBV27, with TRBD1 matching 8 bases. V dropped 4 bases and J dropped 4; count of bases not matched to a gene: 3. CDR3 length: 13 amino acids. Germline V gene sequence: CDR1 MNHEY, CDR2 SMNVEV (reference sequence). The CDR3 reads CASSSRQGYEQYF. In DNA, the CDR3 is TGTGCCAGCAGTTCAAGACAGGGGTACGAGCAGTACTTC.

This clonotype occurred once. The chain uses TRBV19 and TRBJ1-5; D possibly corresponds to TRBD1 (5 bases). The CDR3 covers 15 residues. V was trimmed by 3 bases and J by 10 bases, leaving 19 bases between them. CDR1 is LNHDA, CDR2 SQIVND, per germline (reference sequence). The CDR3 region is CASSIPGLGVDPQHF. CDR3 nucleotides: TGTGCCAGTAGTATTCCGGGGTTAGGGGTAGATCCCCAGCATTTT.

The chain has TRBV15 and TRBJ1-4, with 7 bases matching TRBD1. Germline V CDR1 and CDR2: LNHNV, YYDKDF (reference sequence). J was trimmed by 5 bases and V by 3 bases; bases with no gene match: 6. This CDR3 spans 15 amino acids. In DNA form, the CDR3 reads TGTGCCACCAGCAGGGCCGGGACAGTAAATGAAAAACTGTTTTTT. Encoded protein: CATSRAGTVNEKLFF.